This T cell receptor (beta chain) was profiled in a study of tumor-infiltrating lymphocytes in primary liver carcinoma. Looking at the study overall: Read depth, roughly 3.5 to 8 million productive TCRbeta reads, did not differ significantly between tissues.

Reverse transcription of roughly 470 ng total RNA with a constant-region primer produced TCR beta cDNA. Generation of the TCR beta libraries relied on three nested multiplex PCR rounds using slightly modified ARM-PCR. Forward primers for TRBV1-TRBV30 and a C-beta reverse primer served the first two PCR rounds, at 10 cycles each. TCRdb reprocessed the multiplex PCR reads with MiXCR, giving one entry per CDR3 protein. The profile covers 20,000 to 25,000 distinct CDR3 sequences, with roughly 80% appearing a single time and less than 35% taken by the ten largest. The tissue used was unsorted bulk material of 20-30 mg. RNA and DNA were co-extracted from it with the AllPrep DNA/RNA mini kit. Each sampled tumor had five separate regions taken from it. V shed 6 bases, J shed 6 bases, and the junction held 20 bases outside the gene matches. This CDR3 has 18 residues. The germline V gene has CDR1 LGHNA and CDR2 YNFKEQ.

The sequence came from a woman in her twenties or thirties with primary liver carcinoma and hepatitis B virus infection. Sequencing used liver tumor tissue from sampling region 5. Subset: tumor region T5, tumor centre. This chain uses TRBV4-2 with TRBJ2-7; TRBD1 matches at 10 bases. The CDR3 bases are TGTGCCAGCAGTCAGGGACACCCAGGACAGGGGGGACCGCGCGAGCAGTACTTC. Translating it yields CASSQGHPGQGGPREQYF.